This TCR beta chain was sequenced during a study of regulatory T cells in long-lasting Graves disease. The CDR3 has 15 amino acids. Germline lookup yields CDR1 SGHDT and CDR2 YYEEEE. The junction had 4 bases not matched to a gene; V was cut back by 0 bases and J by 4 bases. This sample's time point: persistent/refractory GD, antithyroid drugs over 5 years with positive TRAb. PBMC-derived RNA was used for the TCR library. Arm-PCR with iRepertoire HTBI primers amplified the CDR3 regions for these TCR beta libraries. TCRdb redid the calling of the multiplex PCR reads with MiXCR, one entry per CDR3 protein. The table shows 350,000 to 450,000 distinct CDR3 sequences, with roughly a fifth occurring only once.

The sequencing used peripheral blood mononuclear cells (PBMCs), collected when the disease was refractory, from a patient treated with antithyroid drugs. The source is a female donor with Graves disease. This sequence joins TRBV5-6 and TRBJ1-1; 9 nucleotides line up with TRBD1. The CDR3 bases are TGTGCCAGCAGCTTGGCCAGGACAGGGGCCACTGAAGCTTTCTTT. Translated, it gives CASSLARTGATEAFF.